This TCR beta chain was found in a study of T cells in Graves' hyperthyroidism and ophthalmopathy. The source material, RNA transcripts, was used to amplify TCR beta CDR3 regions. The TCR CDR3 first-round RT-PCR relied on the HTBI primer set. TCRdb re-derived calls from the multiplex PCR reads in MiXCR, one entry per CDR3 protein. The sample consists of roughly 570,000 distinct CDR3 sequences, 35% to 55% of them appearing once. Germline values: CDR1 MGHRA, CDR2 YSYEKL. V was cut by 0 bases and J by 8 bases, with 16 bases left in between. The CDR3 is made up of 15 amino acids. Researchers defined stable Graves' hyperthyroidism as no ophthalmopathy progression within 18 months. This clonotype was counted ten times or more.

The TCR was taken from a woman in her late teens or twenties with Graves' hyperthyroidism. The sample was peripheral blood or thyroid tissue (not recorded which). V gene TRBV4-1 combines with J gene TRBJ1-2; D is possibly TRBD1 (6 bases). For the CDR3, the DNA is TGCGCCAGCAGCCAAGAGCCGGGGGCTTTAGGCGGCTACACCTTC. Its protein is CASSQEPGALGGYTF.